Shown below are 23 T cell receptor beta chains from a single sample sequenced in a study of regulatory T cells in long-lasting Graves disease. This sample's time point: persistent/refractory GD, antithyroid drugs over 5 years with positive TRAb. TCR sequences were obtained from RNA taken from PBMCs. To make TCR beta libraries, researchers used iRepertoire HTBI primers and Arm-PCR of CDR3 regions. Each CDR3 protein gets one entry after TCRdb re-called the multiplex PCR reads with MiXCR. The repertoire has around 430,000 distinct CDR3 sequences, less than 25% of them found once; the top ten carry 10% to 15%. The material was peripheral blood mononuclear cells (PBMCs), obtained when the disease was refractory, from a patient treated with antithyroid drugs. The receptors here all came from a female donor with Graves disease.

This clonotype was seen many times. J is TRBJ2-5 and V is TRBV6-1, with D perhaps assigned TRBD1 or TRBD2 (5 bases each). The germline V gene has CDR1 MNHNS and CDR2 SASEGT. The CDR3 covers 13 residues. Trimming took off 6 bases at V and 2 bases at J, with 10 bases between the two ends. DNA for the CDR3: TGTGCCAGCAGCTGGGACGGGCAAGAGACCCAGTACTTC. It specifies CASSWDGQETQYF.

This clonotype has only one observation. This is likely a read error, given that the CDR3 carries no conserved phenylalanine or tryptophan at its end. J is TRBJ1-1 and V is TRBV20-1; 10 nucleotides line up with TRBD1. CDR3 length: 13 residues. The junction had 2 bases not matched to a gene; V was cut back by 6 bases and J by 1 base. Germline CDR1 DFQATT, CDR2 SNEGSKA (reference sequence). Here the CDR3 DNA reads TGCAGTGCAGGGACAGGGGCGAACACTGAAGCTTTCCTT. It specifies CSAGTGANTEAFL.

In this sample, this clonotype turned up many times. This chain uses TRBV6-1 with TRBJ1-1; D gene ambiguous. Trimming stripped 5 bases from V and 10 bases from J, with 11 bases between. Germline CDR1 reads MNHNS; CDR2 reads SASEGT. The CDR3 loop spans 11 amino acids. The CDR3 DNA reads as TGTGCCAGCAGTAAGTCTGTTAGAGCTTTCTTT. Amino acid sequence: CASSKSVRAFF.

This clonotype was observed a few times. The V and J genes are TRBV9 and TRBJ2-7, with no clear D. This CDR3 spans 16 amino acids. Trimming removed 0 bases at V and 2 bases at J, with 15 bases between. Per the germline V gene, CDR1 is SGDLS and CDR2 is YYNGEE. This CDR3 reads CASSVEGTIPPYEQYF. CDR3 DNA sequence: TGTGCCAGCAGCGTAGAAGGAACCATACCTCCCTACGAGCAGTACTTC. The full variable domain, completed using reference TRBV9 and TRBJ2-7, is DSGVTQTPKHLITATGQRVTLRCSPRSGDLSVYWYQQSLDQGLQFLIQYYNGEERAKGNILERFSAQQFPDLHSELNLSSLELGDSALYFCASSVEGTIPPYEQYFGPGTRLTVT.

In its sample, this clonotype was seen many times. V and J are TRBV10-3 and TRBJ2-7, with TRBD2 matching over 8 bases. The germline V gene encodes CDR1 ENHRY and CDR2 SYGVKD. The V segment lost 6 bases and the J segment 4 bases; nucleotides outside the gene matches: 8. This CDR3 has 14 residues. In DNA form, the CDR3 reads TGTGCCATCAGGAACGGGAGGGCCGGGTACGAGCAGTACTTC. It encodes CAIRNGRAGYEQYF.

This clonotype was counted many times. The V gene is TRBV28, the J gene TRBJ1-6; a possible D gene is TRBD1 (6 bases). V dropped 8 bases and J dropped 3 bases, with 11 bases sitting between them. Germline CDR1 reads MDHEN; CDR2 reads SYDVKM. CDR3 length: 14 residues. The CDR3 bases are TGTGCCAGCCTCAAAGGGGGCTATAATTCACCCCTCCACTTT. It yields the protein CASLKGGYNSPLHF.

With respect to this clonotype: A much larger clone differs from this one at a single base, so this may be a read error. The V gene is TRBV7-6, the J gene TRBJ2-1; D unclear. Germline V lookup: CDR1 SGHVS, CDR2 FNYEAQ. This CDR3 comprises 13 residues. The CDR3 DNA reads as TGTGCCAGCAGCTTAGGGAGTTGGAATGAGCAGTCCTTC. Translated, it gives CASSLGSWNEQSF.

This clonotype was found many times. This CDR3 reads CSVEGGAYYGYTF. Written as DNA, the CDR3 is TGCAGCGTTGAAGGGGGCGCTTACTATGGCTACACCTTC. V usage is TRBV29-1 and J usage is TRBJ1-2; D perhaps matches TRBD1 (5 bases). Looked up from germline, CDR1 is SQVTM and CDR2 is ANQGSEA. CDR3 length: 13 amino acids. V lost 1 base to trimming and J lost 3 bases, with 9 bases between them.

The V and J genes are TRBV6-4 and TRBJ2-7, with D tentatively TRBD1 (5 bases). Trimming took 2 bases from V and 2 from J, leaving 10 bases between them. This CDR3 spans 14 amino acids. Germline CDR1 MRHNA, CDR2 SNTAGT. Here the CDR3 DNA reads TGTGCCAGCAGTGACCCGGCAGGGACCTACGAGCAGTACTTC. Translation: CASSDPAGTYEQYF.

This clonotype occurred many times. The V gene is TRBV12-3 or TRBV12-4, the J gene TRBJ2-7; 8 positions agree with TRBD2. J was trimmed by 7 bases and V by 4 bases; bases with no gene match: 9. The CDR3 loop spans 14 amino acids. In DNA, the CDR3 is TGTGCCAGCAGTTGGAGCGGGAGTTCGGGGGAGCAGTACTTC. Translation: CASSWSGSSGEQYF.

The chain employs TRBV11-3 and TRBJ2-7; D perhaps matches TRBD2 (6 bases). The CDR3 has 14 residues. Trimming pared 5 bases from V and 0 bases from J, leaving 11 bases between. Germline CDR1 and CDR2: SGHNT and YENEEA. CDR3 coding DNA: TGTGCCAGCAGCGTTCTAGCGAGCTCCTACGAGCAGTACTTC. Translated: CASSVLASSYEQYF.

The chain employs TRBV29-1 and TRBJ1-2; D may be TRBD1 (5 bases). CDR3 length: 15 amino acids. Trimming took off 3 bases at V and 6 bases at J, with 20 bases between the two ends. Germline V gene data show CDR1 as SQVTM and CDR2 as ANQGSEA. As DNA, the CDR3 is TGCAGCGTTGAGGTGGGGGGGTATGGGGTGGATGGCTACACCTTC. Encoded protein: CSVEVGGYGVDGYTF.

J is TRBJ1-1 and V is TRBV20-1; D remains unclear. Germline V CDR1 and CDR2: DFQATT, SNEGSKA (reference sequence). The length of the CDR3 is 14 residues. Trimming removed 5 bases from V and 3 bases from J, with 16 bases in between. CDR3 bases: TGCAGTGCTCCTTCTGTTGGATGGGACACTGAAGCTTTCTTT. As protein: CSAPSVGWDTEAFF.

Many counts were recorded for this clonotype. V usage is TRBV28 and J usage is TRBJ1-2, with D unclear. Germline-derived CDR1 and CDR2 are MDHEN and SYDVKM. This CDR3 contains 16 residues. V lost 6 bases and J lost 3, with 20 bases in between. The CDR3 here is CASSIHLAGRHYGYTF. Written as DNA, the CDR3 is TGTGCCAGCAGCATTCACCTCGCCGGCAGGCACTATGGCTACACCTTC.

To note about this clonotype: Possible read error: a much larger clone is one base away. The rearrangement uses TRBV28 and TRBJ1-4, with D tentatively TRBD1 (5 bases). From germline, CDR1 is MDHEN and CDR2 SYDVKM. The CDR3 runs 14 residues. Trimming removed 10 bases at V and 5 bases at J, with 17 bases between. The CDR3 reads CANKIERGNEKLFF. As DNA, the CDR3 is TGTGCCAACAAAATTGAGAGGGGAAATGAAAAACTGTTTTTT.

The chain recombines TRBV3-1 with TRBJ1-5; no clear D gene. Germline-derived CDR1 and CDR2 are LGHDT and YNNKEL (reference sequence). CDR3 size: 14 residues. V was shortened by 4 bases and J by 0 bases, with 7 bases between the two germline ends. CDR3 sequence: CASSRGDSNQPQHF. CDR3 bases: TGTGCCAGCAGCCGTGGGGATAGCAATCAGCCCCAGCATTTT. Together with reference TRBV3-1 and TRBJ1-5, the CDR3 gives the full variable domain: DTAVSQTPKYLVTQMGNDKSIKCEQNLGHDTMYWYKQDSKKFLKIMFSYNNKELIINETVPNRFSPKSPDKAHLNLHINSLELGDSAVYFCASSRGDSNQPQHFGDGTRLSIL.

This chain links TRBV7-3 with TRBJ2-6; TRBD1 is a possible D gene (6 bases). Trimming left V 1 base short and J 2 bases short, with 6 bases between. Germline assignment: CDR1 SGHTA and CDR2 FQGTGA. CDR3 length: 15 residues. The CDR3 DNA reads as TGTGCCAGCAGCTTAAACAGGGCTGGGGCCAACGTCCTGACTTTC. Its protein is CASSLNRAGANVLTF.

The genes are TRBV20-1 and TRBJ2-3; D gene uncertain. V dropped 0 bases and J dropped 4 bases, with 11 bases sitting between them. The CDR3 runs to 14 residues. Germline V gene lookup returns CDR1 DFQATT and CDR2 SNEGSKA (reference sequence). Written as DNA, the CDR3 is TGCAGTGCTAGAGATATGGGAAGGGCAGATACGCAGTATTTT. This codes for CSARDMGRADTQYF.

The chain uses TRBV6-5 and TRBJ2-4; D tentatively fits TRBD1 or TRBD2 (5 bases each). The CDR3 is 13 residues long. The V end lost 4 bases, the J end lost 5 bases, and 9 bases lay between the germline ends. Germline V CDR1 and CDR2: MNHEY, SVGAGI. The CDR3: CASSSGPQNIQYF. In DNA, the CDR3 is TGTGCCAGCAGTTCGGGACCTCAAAACATTCAGTACTTC.

This clonotype was seen a handful of times. The chain uses TRBV7-9 and TRBJ1-5; tentatively, D is TRBD1 (5 bases). Per the germline V gene, CDR1 is SEHNR and CDR2 is FQNEAQ (reference sequence). The CDR3 extends over 16 amino acids. Trimming left V 1 base short and J 2 bases short, with 12 bases between. CDR3 residues: CASSLEGQGGNQPQHF. The CDR3 DNA follows: TGTGCCAGCAGCTTAGAGGGGCAGGGAGGCAATCAGCCCCAGCATTTT.

This clonotype was observed at least ten times. The chain combines TRBV19 with TRBJ2-5; 7 bases map to TRBD1. Germline V lookup: CDR1 LNHDA, CDR2 SQIVND (reference sequence). The CDR3 has 13 amino acids. The V gene end was trimmed by 6 bases and the J gene end by 5 bases; junction bases not matched to a gene: 6. CDR3 sequence reads: CASSKDRAETQYF. The CDR3 DNA reads TGTGCCAGTAGCAAAGACAGGGCGGAGACCCAGTACTTC.

For this clonotype: The missing conserved phenylalanine or tryptophan at the end of this CDR3 makes a read error likely. V and J are TRBV7-2 and TRBJ2-7; 7 positions agree with TRBD2. Looked up from germline, CDR1 is SGHTA and CDR2 is FQGNSA. The trim removed 1 base at V and 3 bases at J, leaving 3 bases unmatched. CDR3 length: 14 residues. DNA of the CDR3: TGTGCCAGCAGCTTAGAGCGGGACTACTACGAGCAGTACCTC. Encoded protein: CASSLERDYYEQYL.

The rearrangement joins TRBV4-3 to TRBJ1-1, with D possibly being TRBD1 (5 bases). Germline CDR1 LGHNA, CDR2 YSLEER. This CDR3 is built from 15 residues. Trimming removed 3 bases at V and 3 bases at J, with 14 bases between. The CDR3 DNA is TGCGCCAGCAGCCATGGCCACTCGGGGGACACTGAAGCTTTCTTT. Residues: CASSHGHSGDTEAFF.